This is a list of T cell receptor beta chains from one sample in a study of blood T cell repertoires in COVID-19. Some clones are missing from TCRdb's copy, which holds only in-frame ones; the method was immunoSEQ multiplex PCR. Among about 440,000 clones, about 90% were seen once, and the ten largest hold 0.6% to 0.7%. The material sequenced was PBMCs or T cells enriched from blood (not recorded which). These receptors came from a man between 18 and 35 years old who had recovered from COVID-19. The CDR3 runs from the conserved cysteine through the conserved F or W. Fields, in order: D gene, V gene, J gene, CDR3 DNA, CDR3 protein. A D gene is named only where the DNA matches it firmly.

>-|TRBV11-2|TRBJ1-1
TGTGCCAGCACCGGGTTTAGTGGCGGTGAAGCTTTCTTT
CASTGFSGGEAFF
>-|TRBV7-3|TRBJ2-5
TGTGCCAGTGCGAGGACTCCACAAGAGACCCAGTACTTC
CASARTPQETQYF
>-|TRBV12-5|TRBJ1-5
TGTGCTAGTGGTTTTGCCCCGGATCAGCCCCAGCATTTT
CASGFAPDQPQHF
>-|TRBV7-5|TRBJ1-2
TGTGTCAGAAGCTCAACTTCCGGGACAGGGGACGGCTACACCTTC
CVRSSTSGTGDGYTF
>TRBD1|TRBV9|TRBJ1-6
TGTGCCAGCAGCCAGACAGGGTCGGATTCACCCCTCCACTTT
CASSQTGSDSPLHF
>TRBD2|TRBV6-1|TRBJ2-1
TGTGCCAGCAGTGCCCTGACTAGCGGGCCGGTGAATGAGCAGTTCTTC
CASSALTSGPVNEQFF
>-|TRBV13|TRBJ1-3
TGTGCCAGCAGCCCCCGGAGTAATGGAAACACCATATATTTT
CASSPRSNGNTIYF
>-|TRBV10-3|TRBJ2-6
TGTGCCATCAGTGACCCGGGCTCTGGGGCCAACGTCCTGACTTTC
CAISDPGSGANVLTF
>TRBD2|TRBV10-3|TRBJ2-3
TGTGCCATCGGCTCGGGACTAGCGGGAGGGATGTCTAGCACAGATACGCAGTATTTT
CAIGSGLAGGMSSTDTQYF
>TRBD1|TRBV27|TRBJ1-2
TGTGCCAGCAGTTCCAGGGGGCTGTACACCTTC
CASSSRGLYTF